This T cell receptor beta chain emerged from a study of OX40 agonist ivuxolimab in advanced cancers. Study background: Patient treatment consisted of intravenous ivuxolimab administration every 2 weeks at 0.01 to 10 mg/kg.

At baseline, cycle 4 day 1, and cycle 7 day 1, blood was sampled. This CDR3 region has 15 residues. V dropped 4 bases and J dropped 2 bases, with 16 bases sitting between them. The germline gives CDR1 SGHDT, CDR2 YYEEEE. The table came from immunoSEQ multiplex PCR; TCRdb's copy has only in-frame clones and leaves some out. Of about 60,000 clones listed, roughly 90% are singletons. This clonotype was obtained from an adult with an advanced solid tumor such as melanoma, head and neck, liver or kidney cancer. Specimen: CD4+ or CD8+ T cells sorted from blood, collected in a trial of the OX40 agonist ivuxolimab. The chain uses TRBV5-6 and TRBJ2-7; D tentatively fits TRBD1 or TRBD2 (5 bases each). The CDR3 spells CASSRGVVRAYEQYF. CDR3 nucleotides: TGTGCCAGCAGCCGAGGGGTGGTCCGGGCCTACGAGCAGTACTTC.